Each of the 28 T cell receptor beta chains below was sequenced from the same sample in a study of blood T cell repertoires in COVID-19 (dated by TCRdb to about 2020). The receptor library was made with the immunoSEQ multiplex PCR assay. Sourced from immuneACCESS, this table was stored by TCRdb with only in-frame sequences that have V and J called. A share of the clones is absent; for the studies checked, an unresolved V gene accounts for under half, and the remainder has no known explanation. Present in this sample are over 130,000 clones, approximately 80% of which were seen just once. 1.6% of the sample rests with the top ten. Sequencing was carried out using PBMCs or T cells enriched from blood (not recorded which). The receptor set was obtained from a woman in her late teens or twenties who had been exposed to COVID-19.

The J gene is TRBJ2-1, the V gene TRBV25-1; 8 nucleotides line up with TRBD2. This CDR3 is built from 11 residues. Germline CDR1 is MGHDK and CDR2 is SYGVNS. The ends lost 10 bases at V and 9 bases at J; junction bases unmatched: 5. Here the CDR3 DNA reads TGTGCCACCTCCGGGGGGGTTGAGCAGTTCTTC. It specifies CATSGGVEQFF.

The J gene is TRBJ1-5, the V gene TRBV6-6; D possibly corresponds to TRBD1 (5 bases). The V gene lost 5 bases and the J gene lost 4 bases, with 18 bases spanning the gap. This CDR3 spans 16 amino acids. Germline V gene sequence: CDR1 MNHNY, CDR2 SVGAGI (reference sequence). CDR3 sequence: CASSASDSRGNQPQHF. The CDR3 DNA sequence: TGTGCCAGCAGTGCGTCCGATAGCCGGGGGAATCAGCCCCAGCATTTT.

The chain is built from TRBV7-9 and TRBJ1-5; TRBD1 matches at 10 bases. The CDR3 extends over 17 amino acids. J was trimmed by 11 bases and V by 1 base; bases with no gene match: 14. The germline CDR1 and CDR2 sequences are SEHNR and FQNEAQ (reference sequence). In DNA form, the CDR3 reads TGTGCCAGCAGCTTAGACACTCCGGGACAGGGGATTTGGGCCCAGCATTTT. It specifies CASSLDTPGQGIWAQHF. Based on the CDR3 plus reference TRBV7-9 and TRBJ1-5, the full variable domain is DTGVSQNPRHKITKRGQNVTFRCDPISEHNRLYWYRQTLGQGPEFLTYFQNEAQLEKSRLLSDRFSAERPKGSFSTLEIQRTEQGDSAMYLCASSLDTPGQGIWAQHFGDGTRLSIL.

This sequence joins TRBV7-9 and TRBJ2-7; TRBD1 aligns across 10 bases. The CDR3 spans 15 residues. Germline CDR1 SEHNR, CDR2 FQNEAQ (reference sequence). V shed 0 bases and J 2 bases; nucleotides not matched to a gene: 1. Here the CDR3 reads CASSLAGTGAYEQYF. The CDR3 nucleotides read TGTGCCAGCAGCTTAGCCGGGACAGGGGCCTACGAGCAGTACTTC.

The gene calls are TRBV27 and TRBJ1-5, with 7 bases lining up with TRBD1. Germline CDR1 is MNHEY and CDR2 is SMNVEV (reference sequence). The J segment lost 2 bases and the V segment lost 4 bases, leaving 5 bases of the junction unmatched. The length of the CDR3 is 15 residues. The CDR3 DNA reads TGTGCCAGCAGTTCAGGGGGTTATGGCAATCAGCCCCAGCATTTT. Protein sequence: CASSSGGYGNQPQHF.

The chain links TRBV3-1 (or the pseudogene TRBV3-2) to TRBJ1-2; D is perhaps TRBD1 (5 bases). CDR1 LGHDT and CDR2 YNNKEL come from the germline V gene (reference sequence). CDR3 size: 17 residues. V was cut by 0 bases and J by 2 bases, with 16 bases left in between. The CDR3 here is CASSQDRRQPTNYGYTF. The DNA for the CDR3 is TGTGCCAGCAGCCAAGATCGCCGACAGCCTACGAACTATGGCTACACCTTC.

This clone was observed a few times. The gene calls are TRBV11-2 and TRBJ2-5, with 7 positions matching TRBD2. The J segment lost 4 bases and the V segment lost 6 bases, leaving 2 bases of the junction unmatched. CDR1 is SGHAT, CDR2 FQNNGV, per germline. The CDR3 extends over 12 amino acids. CDR3: CASRASGETQYF. CDR3 nucleotide sequence: TGTGCCAGCAGAGCTAGCGGAGAGACCCAGTACTTC.

This sequence joins TRBV28 and TRBJ1-2; the D is unclear. Trimming took off 1 base at V and 5 bases at J, with 8 bases between the two ends. The CDR3 contains 13 residues. From germline, CDR1 is MDHEN and CDR2 SYDVKM. CDR3 amino acids: CASSLLRSYGYTF. The CDR3 nucleotides are TGTGCCAGCAGTTTATTACGGAGTTATGGCTACACCTTC.

This clone was detected once. V usage is TRBV6-2 or TRBV6-3 and J usage is TRBJ2-2, with D maybe TRBD2 (5 bases). The CDR3 extends over 16 amino acids. V was trimmed by 2 bases and J by 1 base, leaving 11 bases between them. Per the germline V gene, CDR1 is MNHEY and CDR2 is SVGEGT. The CDR3 spells CASSYRRRRNTGELFF. CDR3 coding DNA: TGTGCCAGCAGTTACAGGCGGAGGAGGAACACCGGGGAGCTGTTTTTT.

The chain couples TRBV4-2 to TRBJ2-2, with TRBD1 matching 11 bases. Trimming removed 1 base from V and 7 bases from J; junction bases left unmatched: 20. Germline V lookup: CDR1 LGHNA, CDR2 YNFKEQ. CDR3 length: 21 residues. CDR3 in amino acids: CASSQGGQGAGSGRSNGELFF. DNA of the CDR3: TGTGCCAGCAGCCAAGGCGGACAGGGGGCGGGAAGCGGCCGGAGTAACGGGGAGCTGTTTTTT.

The chain joins TRBV6-5 to TRBJ1-2, with TRBD1 matching over 8 bases. Germline V gives CDR1 MNHEY, CDR2 SVGAGI. This CDR3 is 16 amino acids long. Trimming at V came to 4 bases and at J to 4 bases, leaving 11 bases not matched to a gene. Here the CDR3 reads CASSSSPPQGGYGYTF. The CDR3 bases are TGTGCCAGCAGTTCTTCCCCTCCACAGGGGGGCTATGGCTACACCTTC.

The rearrangement uses TRBV9 and TRBJ2-5; perhaps TRBD1 as D (5 bases). The V end lost 0 bases, the J end lost 5 bases, and 17 bases lay between the germline ends. The germline gives CDR1 SGDLS, CDR2 YYNGEE. This CDR3 spans 16 amino acids. The CDR3 loop reads CASSVVGQGRDETQYF. In DNA, the CDR3 is TGTGCCAGCAGCGTAGTCGGGCAGGGAAGAGACGAGACCCAGTACTTC. The full variable domain, completed using reference TRBV9 and TRBJ2-5, is DSGVTQTPKHLITATGQRVTLRCSPRSGDLSVYWYQQSLDQGLQFLIQYYNGEERAKGNILERFSAQQFPDLHSELNLSSLELGDSALYFCASSVVGQGRDETQYFGPGTRLLVL.

A single count supports this clone. The chain is built from TRBV14 and TRBJ2-1, with 14 bases lining up with TRBD2. This CDR3 is built from 18 residues. Unmatched junction bases numbered 8, after V lost 3 bases and J lost 4 bases. The germline CDR1 and CDR2 sequences are SGHDN and FVKESK. Here the CDR3 reads CASSQTTGTSGSYNEQFF. CDR3 in DNA: TGTGCCAGCAGCCAGACTACGGGGACTAGCGGGAGTTACAATGAGCAGTTCTTC.

The rearrangement joins TRBV3-1 (or the pseudogene TRBV3-2) to TRBJ1-3; maybe TRBD1 (6 bases). There are 13 residues in the CDR3. Trimming took off 4 bases at V and 4 bases at J, with 8 bases between the two ends. CDR1 LGHDT and CDR2 YNNKEL come from the germline V gene (reference sequence). CDR3 sequence: CASSRTVGNTIYF. DNA for the CDR3: TGTGCCAGCAGCCGGACAGTCGGAAACACCATATATTTT.

The chain links TRBV5-1 to TRBJ2-7, with 10 bases that match TRBD2. J lost 3 bases, V lost 4 bases, and 10 bases had no gene match. Germline-derived CDR1 and CDR2 are SGHRS and YFSETQ. This CDR3 is 16 amino acids long. CDR3 region: CASSKLSGRALYEQYF. CDR3 DNA sequence: TGCGCCAGCAGCAAACTAAGCGGGAGGGCCCTCTACGAGCAGTACTTC.

This clone was observed a single time. The rearrangement joins TRBV27 to TRBJ2-2; perhaps TRBD2 as D (5 bases). The CDR3 totals 13 residues. Germline V CDR1 and CDR2: MNHEY, SMNVEV (reference sequence). The ends were cut back, 6 bases at V and 5 bases at J, with 10 bases in the middle. CDR3: CASRRTGTGELFF. CDR3 bases: TGTGCCAGCAGGAGGACGGGGACCGGGGAGCTGTTTTTT.

V gene TRBV6-2 or TRBV6-3 combines with J gene TRBJ2-7; perhaps TRBD1 as D (7 bases). CDR1 MNHEY and CDR2 SVGEGT come from the germline V gene. V shed 2 bases and J shed 5 bases, with 13 bases lying between them. The CDR3 is 14 amino acids. CDR3 sequence: CASSYQQGRHEQYF. CDR3 in DNA: TGTGCCAGCAGTTACCAACAGGGGAGGCACGAGCAGTACTTC.

V usage is TRBV2 and J usage is TRBJ2-1; TRBD2 matches at 11 bases. Germline V CDR1 and CDR2: SNHLY, FYNNEI. The CDR3 loop spans 19 amino acids. After removal of 7 bases from V and 2 bases from J, the junction contained 16 bases not matched to a gene. The CDR3 region is CASTKQFTSGSGAYNEQFF. CDR3 bases: TGTGCCAGCACTAAACAATTTACTAGCGGGAGTGGGGCCTACAATGAGCAGTTCTTC.

The V call is TRBV7-8, the J call TRBJ1-1; possibly TRBD1 for D (5 bases). There are 14 residues in the CDR3. V was cut by 5 bases and J by 4 bases, with 14 bases left in between. Germline lookup yields CDR1 SGHVS and CDR2 FQNEAQ. The CDR3 loop is CASSPTRGGTEAFF. The CDR3 nucleotides read TGTGCCAGCAGCCCAACCCGGGGGGGCACTGAAGCTTTCTTT.

The chain uses TRBV6-6 and TRBJ2-1; the D gene is possibly TRBD1 (6 bases). Germline V gives CDR1 MNHNY, CDR2 SVGAGI (reference sequence). The length of the CDR3 is 12 residues. Between the trimmed V and J ends, which lost 5 bases and 10 bases, there was a span of 12 bases. The CDR3 sequence is CASSHRAGEQFF. The DNA of the CDR3 is TGTGCCAGCAGTCACAGGGCTGGCGAGCAGTTCTTC.

V and J are TRBV10-3 and TRBJ2-3; possible D gene TRBD2, 5 bases. The CDR3 runs 13 residues. Germline V gives CDR1 ENHRY, CDR2 SYGVKD. Trimming took 10 bases from V and 1 from J, leaving 12 bases between them. This CDR3 is CATRTPGTDTQYF. DNA of the CDR3: TGTGCCACCCGGACTCCCGGCACAGATACGCAGTATTTT.

This chain joins TRBV5-1 and TRBJ1-2, with 8 bases lining up with TRBD1. Trimming cost V 3 bases and J 8 bases; bases outside gene matches: 9. Germline V gene data show CDR1 as SGHRS and CDR2 as YFSETQ. The CDR3 consists of 14 residues. CDR3: CASSSTTGVGGYTF. The CDR3, as DNA: TGCGCCAGCAGCTCTACGACAGGGGTGGGCGGCTACACCTTC.

The chain links TRBV25-1 to TRBJ2-3; the match to TRBD2 covers 10 bases. V was pared by 6 bases and J by 5 bases, with 8 bases of the junction left unmatched. This CDR3 contains 15 residues. Germline loops: CDR1 MGHDK, CDR2 SYGVNS. CDR3 nucleotide sequence: TGTGCCAGCAGGCCGGGACTAGCGTGGAGAGATACGCAGTATTTT. As protein: CASRPGLAWRDTQYF.

The V gene is TRBV10-3, the J gene TRBJ2-5, with 7 bases identical to TRBD1. The CDR3 has 14 residues. The V and J ends lost 7 bases and 5 bases, in that order; junction bases with no gene match: 10. CDR1 ENHRY and CDR2 SYGVKD come from the germline V gene. Written as DNA, the CDR3 is TGTGCCATCAAACAAGAACAGGGGCGGGAGACCCAGTACTTC. Amino acid sequence: CAIKQEQGRETQYF.

This chain joins TRBV6-5 and TRBJ2-7; a possible D gene is TRBD1 (9 bases). Germline CDR1 is MNHEY and CDR2 is SVGAGI. The CDR3 extends over 15 amino acids. V lost 7 bases and J lost 4, with 20 bases in between. The CDR3 spells CASTAGGQGLYEQYF. The CDR3 region has the DNA TGTGCCAGCACTGCGGGGGGACAGGGTTTATACGAGCAGTACTTC.

This rearrangement joins TRBV13 to TRBJ2-1; 7 nucleotides align to TRBD2. V dropped 5 bases and J dropped 8; count of bases not matched to a gene: 12. CDR3 size: 15 residues. CDR1 is PRHDT, CDR2 FYEKMQ, per germline (reference sequence). Here the CDR3 DNA reads TGTGCCAGCAGCGCCCCGACTAGCCTCAAGGATGAGCAGTTCTTC. It yields the protein CASSAPTSLKDEQFF.

The V and J genes are TRBV19 and TRBJ1-5, with D perhaps TRBD1 (6 bases). The germline V gene has CDR1 LNHDA and CDR2 SQIVND (reference sequence). Trimming shortened V by 7 bases and J by 7 bases, and 14 bases separated the two germline ends. The CDR3 is 13 residues long. CDR3 bases: TGTGCCAGTACTATGGGGGCAGGCCAGCCCCAGCATTTT. Encoded protein: CASTMGAGQPQHF.

The V and J genes are TRBV7-2 and TRBJ1-3; no clear D. The CDR3 spans 15 residues. V lost 1 base and J 1 base, leaving 8 bases between the germline ends. The germline CDR1 and CDR2 sequences are SGHTA and FQGNSA. The CDR3 DNA sequence: TGTGCCAGCAGCTTAGAGCGGCTTTCTGGAAACACCATATATTTT. It is translated as CASSLERLSGNTIYF. The entire variable domain, with the rest obtained from reference TRBV7-2 and TRBJ1-3, is as follows: GAGVSQSPSNKVTEKGKDVELRCDPISGHTALYWYRQSLGQGLEFLIYFQGNSAPDKSGLPSDRFSAERTGGSVSTLTIQRTQQEDSAVYLCASSLERLSGNTIYFGEGSWLTVV.